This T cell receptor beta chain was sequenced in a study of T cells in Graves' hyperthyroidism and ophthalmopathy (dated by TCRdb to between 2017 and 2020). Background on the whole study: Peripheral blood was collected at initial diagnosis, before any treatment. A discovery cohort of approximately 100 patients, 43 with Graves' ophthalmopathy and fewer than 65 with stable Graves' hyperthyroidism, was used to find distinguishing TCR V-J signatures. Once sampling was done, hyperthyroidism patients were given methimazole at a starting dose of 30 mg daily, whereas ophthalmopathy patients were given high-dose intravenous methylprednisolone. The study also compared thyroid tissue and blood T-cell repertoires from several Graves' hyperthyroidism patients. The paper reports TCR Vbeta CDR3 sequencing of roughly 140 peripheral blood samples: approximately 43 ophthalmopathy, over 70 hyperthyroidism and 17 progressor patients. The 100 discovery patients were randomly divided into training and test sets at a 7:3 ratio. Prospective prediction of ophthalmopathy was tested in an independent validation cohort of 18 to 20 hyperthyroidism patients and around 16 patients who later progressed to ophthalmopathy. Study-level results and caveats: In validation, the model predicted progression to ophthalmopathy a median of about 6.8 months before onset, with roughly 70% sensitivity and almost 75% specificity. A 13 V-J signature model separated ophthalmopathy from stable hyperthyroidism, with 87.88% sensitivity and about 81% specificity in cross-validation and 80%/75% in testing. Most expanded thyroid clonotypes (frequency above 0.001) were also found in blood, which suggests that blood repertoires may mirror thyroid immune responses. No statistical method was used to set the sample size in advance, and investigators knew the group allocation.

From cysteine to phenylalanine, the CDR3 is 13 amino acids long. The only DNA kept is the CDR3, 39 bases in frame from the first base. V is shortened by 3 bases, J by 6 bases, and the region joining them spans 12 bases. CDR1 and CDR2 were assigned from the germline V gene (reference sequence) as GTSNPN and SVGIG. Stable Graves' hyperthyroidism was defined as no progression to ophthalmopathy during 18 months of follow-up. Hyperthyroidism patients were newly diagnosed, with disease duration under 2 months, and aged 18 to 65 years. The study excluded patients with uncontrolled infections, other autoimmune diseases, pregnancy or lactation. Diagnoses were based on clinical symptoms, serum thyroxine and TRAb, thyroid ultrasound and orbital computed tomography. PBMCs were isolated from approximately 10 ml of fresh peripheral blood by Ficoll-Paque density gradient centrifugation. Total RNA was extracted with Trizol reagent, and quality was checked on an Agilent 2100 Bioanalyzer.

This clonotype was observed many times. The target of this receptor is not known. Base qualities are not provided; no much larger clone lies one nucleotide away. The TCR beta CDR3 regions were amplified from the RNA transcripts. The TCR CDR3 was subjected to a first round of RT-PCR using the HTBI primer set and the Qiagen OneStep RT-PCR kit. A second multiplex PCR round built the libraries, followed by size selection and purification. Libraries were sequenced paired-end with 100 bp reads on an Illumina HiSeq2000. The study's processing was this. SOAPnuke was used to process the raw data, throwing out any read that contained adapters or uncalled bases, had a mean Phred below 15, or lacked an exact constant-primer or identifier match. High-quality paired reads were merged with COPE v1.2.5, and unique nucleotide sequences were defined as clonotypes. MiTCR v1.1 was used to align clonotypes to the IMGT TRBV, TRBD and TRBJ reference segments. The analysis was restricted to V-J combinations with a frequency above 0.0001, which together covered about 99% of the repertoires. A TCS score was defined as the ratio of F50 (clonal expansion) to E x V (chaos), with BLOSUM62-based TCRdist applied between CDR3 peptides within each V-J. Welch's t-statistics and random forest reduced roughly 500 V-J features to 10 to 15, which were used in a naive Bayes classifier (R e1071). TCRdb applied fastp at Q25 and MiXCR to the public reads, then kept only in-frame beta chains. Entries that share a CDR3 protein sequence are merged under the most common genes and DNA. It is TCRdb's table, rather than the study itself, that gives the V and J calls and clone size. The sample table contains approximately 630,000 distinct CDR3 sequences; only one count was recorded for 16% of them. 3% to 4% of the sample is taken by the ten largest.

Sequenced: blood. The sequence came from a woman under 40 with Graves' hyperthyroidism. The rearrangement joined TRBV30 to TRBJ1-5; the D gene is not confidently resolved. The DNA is TGTGCCTGGAGCCCAGCCTTGACTCAGCCCCAGCATTTT. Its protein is CAWSPALTQPQHF. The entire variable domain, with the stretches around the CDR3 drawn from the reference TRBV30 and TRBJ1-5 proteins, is SQTIHQWPATLVQPVGSPLSLECTVEGTSNPNLYWYRQAAGRGLQLLFYSVGIGQISSEVPQNLSASRPQDRQFILSSKKLLLSDSGFYLCAWSPALTQPQHFGDGTRLSIL.